The 11 T cell receptor beta chains in this list originate from one sample, sequenced in a study of STAT5B mutations in CD4+ large granular lymphocyte leukemia. This table comes from immunoSEQ multiplex PCR, and its TCRdb copy is limited to in-frame clones, with some not included. The sample carries 37,000 or so clones, more than 80% recorded once. The sample consisted of CD4+ T cells from blood buffy coats. The origin of the receptors is a human donor in good health.

The chain joins TRBV6-6 to TRBJ1-6; D uncertain. This CDR3 is 15 amino acids long. V lost 1 base and J 4 bases, leaving 8 bases between the germline ends. CDR1 and CDR2 (germline): MNHNY, SVGAGI (reference sequence). The CDR3 is CASSYLDGYNSPLHF. The DNA of the CDR3 is TGTGCCAGCAGTTACTTAGACGGTTATAATTCACCCCTCCACTTT.

This rearrangement joins TRBV7-9 to TRBJ1-4; D not certain. The length of the CDR3 is 12 residues. V lost 5 bases to trimming and J lost 5 bases, with 6 bases between them. Per germline, CDR1 SEHNR and CDR2 FQNEAQ (reference sequence). The CDR3 here is CASSLGNEKLFF. The CDR3, as DNA: TGTGCCAGCAGCCTGGGGAATGAAAAACTGTTTTTT.

V gene TRBV19 combines with J gene TRBJ1-1; D may be TRBD1 (6 bases). V was trimmed by 5 bases and J by 2 bases, leaving 12 bases between them. Per germline, CDR1 LNHDA and CDR2 SQIVND (reference sequence). This CDR3 comprises 14 residues. CDR3 nucleotide sequence: TGTGCCAGTAGTGCGTACAGGGATAACACTGAAGCTTTCTTT. Residues: CASSAYRDNTEAFF.

The chain joins TRBV7-2 to TRBJ2-7; D perhaps matches TRBD2 (5 bases). From germline, CDR1 is SGHTA and CDR2 FQGNSA. This CDR3 region has 15 residues. Between the trimmed V and J ends, which lost 5 bases and 2 bases, there was a span of 16 bases. The CDR3 reads CASSRDWRVTYEQYF. CDR3 sequence (DNA): TGTGCCAGCAGCCGCGACTGGCGGGTAACCTACGAGCAGTACTTC.

This rearrangement joins TRBV1 to TRBJ1-3; TRBD1, as called in the table, went unchecked against the DNA. TRBV1 is annotated as a pseudogene. This CDR3 is 18 amino acids long. This CDR3 reads CTSSLKSRGSGSGNTIYF. As DNA, the CDR3 is TGCACCAGCAGCCTCAAATCCAGGGGGTCAGGGTCTGGAAACACCATATATTTT.

As DNA, the CDR3 is TGTGCCAGCAGCACCCAGCGGGGCAAAGAGACCCAGTACTTC. This codes for CASSTQRGKETQYF. The chain combines TRBV7-6 with TRBJ2-5; 7 nucleotides match TRBD2. Germline assignment: CDR1 SGHVS and CDR2 FNYEAQ. The CDR3 contains 14 residues. The V segment lost 5 bases and the J segment 3 bases; nucleotides outside the gene matches: 6. Full variable domain (outside the CDR3, taken from reference TRBV7-6 and TRBJ2-5): GAGVSQSPRYKVTKRGQDVALRCDPISGHVSLYWYRQALGQGPEFLTYFNYEAQQDKSGLPNDRFSAERPEGSISTLTIQRTEQRDSAMYRCASSTQRGKETQYFGPGTRLLVL.

J is TRBJ2-7 and V is TRBV20-1, with D possibly being TRBD2 (6 bases). The V and J ends lost 0 bases and 12 bases respectively, with 12 bases between them. The CDR3 extends over 11 amino acids. In germline, CDR1 is DFQATT, CDR2 SNEGSKA (reference sequence). CDR3 in DNA: TGCAGTGCTAGAGATCGCGGGGCGCCGTACTTC. Its translation: CSARDRGAPYF.

V usage is TRBV2 and J usage is TRBJ1-1; 10 bases map to TRBD1. CDR1 is SNHLY, CDR2 FYNNEI, per germline. This CDR3 has 15 residues. Losses at the gene ends were 4 bases for V and 1 base for J; bases not matched to a gene: 3. The CDR3 spells CASSGDRGRNTEAFF. CDR3 DNA: TGTGCCAGCAGTGGGGACAGGGGTAGGAACACTGAAGCTTTCTTT.

To note about this clone: Different DNA sequences within this sample yield the same CDR3. The chain links TRBV6-1 to TRBJ1-5, with D perhaps TRBD1 (6 bases). V was shortened by 11 bases and J by 7 bases, with 18 bases between the two germline ends. CDR3 length: 13 residues. The V gene's germline CDR1 is MNHNS and CDR2 SASEGT. The chain's CDR3 is CASTTGTWQPQHF. In DNA, the CDR3 is TGTGCCTCTACGACAGGCACTTGGCAGCCCCAGCATTTT.

The V gene is TRBV6-6, the J gene TRBJ2-1; D is uncertain. The CDR3 spans 14 residues. CDR1 is MNHNY and CDR2 is SVGAGI in the germline V gene (reference sequence). V gave up 7 bases and J gave up 6 bases, with 16 bases separating them. In nucleotides, the CDR3 is TGTGCCAGCACGGCTCCAGTAGAGCGCAATGAGCAGTTCTTC. Protein product: CASTAPVERNEQFF.

This rearrangement joins TRBV18 to TRBJ1-1; no clear D. Trimming took 2 bases from V and 5 from J, leaving 12 bases between them. Germline CDR1 is KGHSH and CDR2 is LQKENI. The CDR3 is made up of 14 amino acids. This CDR3 is CASSPGGPSTEAFF. In DNA, the CDR3 is TGTGCCAGCTCACCAGGAGGACCGAGTACTGAAGCTTTCTTT. Full variable domain (outside the CDR3, taken from reference TRBV18 and TRBJ1-1): NAGVMQNPRHLVRRRGQEARLRCSPMKGHSHVYWYRQLPEEGLKFMVYLQKENIIDESGMPKERFSAEFPKEGPSILRIQQVVRGDSAAYFCASSPGGPSTEAFFGQGTRLTVV.